A single sample is the source of the 11 T cell receptor beta chains below, sequenced in a study of identical twins. TCRdb re-derived calls from the 5' RACE reads in MiXCR, one entry per CDR3 protein. Among roughly 1.6 million distinct CDR3 sequences listed, roughly 35% were seen once. The sample comprised cord blood. The receptors were sampled from a newborn girl in good health.

The chain links TRBV6-5 to TRBJ1-6, with TRBD1 as a possible D gene (6 bases). Trimming stripped 6 bases from V and 0 bases from J, with 15 bases between. Germline CDR1 and CDR2: MNHEY and SVGAGI. CDR3 size: 17 residues. CDR3 region: CASRIGGDSSYNSPLHF. In nucleotides, the CDR3 is TGTGCCAGCAGGATAGGGGGGGATAGCTCCTATAATTCACCCCTCCACTTT.

This clonotype was recorded at least ten times. This chain connects TRBV20-1 to TRBJ2-1; D gene uncertain. The ends were cut back, 0 bases at V and 3 bases at J, with 12 bases in the middle. Per the germline V gene, CDR1 is DFQATT and CDR2 is SNEGSKA (reference sequence). This CDR3 spans 15 amino acids. The CDR3 loop is CSARDPAASYNEQFF. The DNA of the CDR3 is TGCAGTGCTAGAGATCCCGCGGCTAGCTACAATGAGCAGTTCTTC.

V gene TRBV20-1 combines with J gene TRBJ2-3, with D possibly TRBD2 on 5 matching bases. The V gene lost 3 bases and the J gene lost 0 bases, with 10 bases spanning the gap. The CDR3 is made up of 14 amino acids. Germline V gene sequence: CDR1 DFQATT, CDR2 SNEGSKA (reference sequence). CDR3 in DNA: TGCAGTGCTAGCTCGGACTTCAGCACAGATACGCAGTATTTT. Its translation is CSASSDFSTDTQYF.

In its sample, this clonotype was seen a few times. This chain uses TRBV5-1 with TRBJ1-6, with no clear D. Germline assignment: CDR1 SGHRS and CDR2 YFSETQ. This CDR3 comprises 16 residues. Trimming left V 2 bases short and J 1 base short, with 10 bases between. The CDR3 sequence: CASSFRGTSYNSPLHF. CDR3 DNA: TGCGCCAGCAGCTTCCGGGGTACGTCCTATAATTCACCCCTCCACTTT.

This clonotype appeared a few times. This sequence joins TRBV4-2 and TRBJ2-1, with 11 bases that match TRBD1. CDR1 and CDR2 (germline): LGHNA, YNFKEQ. The CDR3 extends over 15 amino acids. J gave up 6 bases and V 4 bases, and 5 bases lay outside the gene matches. DNA of the CDR3: TGTGCCAGCAGCCGACCCGGGACAGGGGGCAATGAGCAGTTCTTC. Translated: CASSRPGTGGNEQFF.

The genes are TRBV15 and TRBJ2-1; no definite D call. The CDR3 consists of 16 residues. V was pared by 0 bases and J by 2 bases, with 11 bases between. The V gene's germline CDR1 is LNHNV and CDR2 YYDKDF (reference sequence). The CDR3 is CATSRDHHAAYNEQFF. Here the CDR3 DNA reads TGTGCCACCAGCAGAGATCACCACGCAGCCTACAATGAGCAGTTCTTC.

This clonotype was seen more than once but under ten times. At one end, the junction sequence differs from germline, possibly due to a read error. The chain carries TRBV29-1 and TRBJ2-5; possible D gene TRBD2, 6 bases. The germline V gene has CDR1 SQVTM and CDR2 ANQGSEA. The CDR3 covers 16 residues. The CDR3 loop reads CSVEGPGRSLAETQYF. CDR3 nucleotide sequence: TGCAGCGTCGAAGGGCCAGGGAGGTCATTAGCGGAGACCCAGTACTTC. Variable domain in full (rest from reference TRBV29-1 and TRBJ2-5): SAVISQKPSRDICQRGTSLTIQCQVDSQVTMMFWYRQQPGQSLTLIATANQGSEATYESGFVIDKFPISRPNLTFSTLTVSNMSPEDSSIYLCSVEGPGRSLAETQYFGPGTRLLVL.

The chain couples TRBV4-2 to TRBJ2-5; TRBD2 aligns across 12 bases. This CDR3 has 16 amino acids. V trimming: 2 bases; J trimming: 1 base; junction bases outside the gene matches: 2. Looked up from germline, CDR1 is LGHNA and CDR2 is YNFKEQ. The DNA of the CDR3 is TGTGCCAGCAGCCAACAACTAGCGGGAGGCCAAGAGACCCAGTACTTC. Encoded protein: CASSQQLAGGQETQYF.

This clonotype was seen a handful of times. The chain employs TRBV28 and TRBJ2-1; 12 bases match TRBD2. This CDR3 region has 18 residues. The germline V gene encodes CDR1 MDHEN and CDR2 SYDVKM. The V gene end was trimmed by 2 bases and the J gene end by 1 base; junction bases not matched to a gene: 6. The CDR3 spells CASSLGLAGFSSYNEQFF. In nucleotides, the CDR3 is TGTGCCAGCAGTTTAGGACTAGCGGGATTCTCTTCCTACAATGAGCAGTTCTTC.

This chain connects TRBV3-1 to TRBJ2-7, with TRBD2 identical over 9 bases. From germline, CDR1 is LGHDT and CDR2 YNNKEL (reference sequence). The trim removed 1 base at V and 2 bases at J, leaving 9 bases unmatched. The CDR3 is 17 residues long. CDR3 loop: CASSQAMAGTSPYEQYF. The CDR3 DNA reads as TGTGCCAGCAGCCAAGCGATGGCCGGGACTAGCCCCTACGAGCAGTACTTC.

The chain carries TRBV7-2 and TRBJ2-5; TRBD2 might be the D (5 bases). The germline V gene encodes CDR1 SGHTA and CDR2 FQGNSA. V was trimmed by 1 base and J by 4 bases, leaving 10 bases between them. This CDR3 has 14 amino acids. In nucleotides, the CDR3 is TGTGCCAGCAGCTTAGATGGTAGCGTAGAGACCCAGTACTTC. It codes for CASSLDGSVETQYF.